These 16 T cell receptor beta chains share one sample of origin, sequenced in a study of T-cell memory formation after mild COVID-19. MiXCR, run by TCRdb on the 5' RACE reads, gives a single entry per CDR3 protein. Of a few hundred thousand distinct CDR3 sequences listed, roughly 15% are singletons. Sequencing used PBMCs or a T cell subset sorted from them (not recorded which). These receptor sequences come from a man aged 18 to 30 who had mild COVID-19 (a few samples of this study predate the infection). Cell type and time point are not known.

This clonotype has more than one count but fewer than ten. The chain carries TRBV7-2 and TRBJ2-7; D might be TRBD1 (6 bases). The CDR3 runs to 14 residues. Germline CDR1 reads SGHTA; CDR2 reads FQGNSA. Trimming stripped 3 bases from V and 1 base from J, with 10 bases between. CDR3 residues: CASSLTGQSYEQYF. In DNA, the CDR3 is TGTGCCAGCAGCTTGACAGGTCAGTCCTACGAGCAGTACTTC.

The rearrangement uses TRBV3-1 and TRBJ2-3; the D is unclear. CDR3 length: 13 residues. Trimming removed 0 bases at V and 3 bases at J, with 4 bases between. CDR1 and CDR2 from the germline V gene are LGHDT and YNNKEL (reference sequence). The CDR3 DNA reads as TGTGCCAGCAGCCAAGAATTGACAGATACGCAGTATTTT. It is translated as CASSQELTDTQYF.

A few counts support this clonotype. CDR3 DNA sequence: TGCAGTGCTAGGATGGTGACAGGGCAAGGTGGGGCCAACGTCCTGACTTTC. Encoded protein: CSARMVTGQGGANVLTF. J is TRBJ2-6 and V is TRBV20-1; 7 nucleotides align to TRBD1. The CDR3 spans 17 residues. The germline V gene has CDR1 DFQATT and CDR2 SNEGSKA (reference sequence). The V segment lost 3 bases and the J segment 3 bases; nucleotides outside the gene matches: 11.

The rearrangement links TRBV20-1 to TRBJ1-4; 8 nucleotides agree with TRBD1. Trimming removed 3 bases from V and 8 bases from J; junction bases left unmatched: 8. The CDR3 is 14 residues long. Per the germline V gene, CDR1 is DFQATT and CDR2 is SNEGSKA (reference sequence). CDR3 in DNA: TGCAGTGCTAGGCCGGGACAGGAGGGCGAAAAACTGTTTTTT. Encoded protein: CSARPGQEGEKLFF.

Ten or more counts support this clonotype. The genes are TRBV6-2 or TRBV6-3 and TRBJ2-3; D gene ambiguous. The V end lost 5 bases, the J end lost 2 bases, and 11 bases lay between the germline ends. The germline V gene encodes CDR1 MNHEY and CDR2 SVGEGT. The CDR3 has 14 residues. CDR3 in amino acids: CASSPDGATDTQYF. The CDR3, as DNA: TGTGCCAGCAGTCCGGACGGAGCCACAGATACGCAGTATTTT.

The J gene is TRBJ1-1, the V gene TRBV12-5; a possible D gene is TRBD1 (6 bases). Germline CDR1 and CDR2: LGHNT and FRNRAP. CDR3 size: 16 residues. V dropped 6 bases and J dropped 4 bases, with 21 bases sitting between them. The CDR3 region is CASGSPPLRGLTEAFF. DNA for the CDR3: TGTGCTAGTGGCAGCCCTCCTCTCAGGGGACTCACTGAAGCTTTCTTT.

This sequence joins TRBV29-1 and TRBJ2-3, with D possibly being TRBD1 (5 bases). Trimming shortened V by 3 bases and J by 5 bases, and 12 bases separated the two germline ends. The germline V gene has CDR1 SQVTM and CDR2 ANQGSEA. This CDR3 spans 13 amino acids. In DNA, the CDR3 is TGCAGCGTTGAGAGCCTTACAGGAGATACGCAGTATTTT. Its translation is CSVESLTGDTQYF.

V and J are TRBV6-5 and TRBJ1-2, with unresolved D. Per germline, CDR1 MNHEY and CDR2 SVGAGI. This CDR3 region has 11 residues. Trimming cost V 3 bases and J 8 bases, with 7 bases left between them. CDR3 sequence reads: CASSYQGGYTF. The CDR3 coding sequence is TGTGCCAGCAGTTATCAAGGGGGCTACACCTTC.

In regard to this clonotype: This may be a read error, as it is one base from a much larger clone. CDR3 region: CASRTGQGSWELFF. As DNA, the CDR3 is TGTGCCAGCAGAACTGGACAGGGCTCCTGGGAGCTGTTTTTT. V and J are TRBV5-5 and TRBJ2-2, with 8 bases aligning to TRBD1. Trimming removed 5 bases from V and 9 bases from J; junction bases left unmatched: 9. This CDR3 is built from 14 residues. Germline V gene data show CDR1 as SGHKS and CDR2 as YYEKEE (reference sequence).

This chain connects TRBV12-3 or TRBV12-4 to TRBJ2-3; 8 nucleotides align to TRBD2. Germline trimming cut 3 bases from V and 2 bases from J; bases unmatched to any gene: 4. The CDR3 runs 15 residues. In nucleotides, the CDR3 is TGTGCCAGCAGTTTCCGGCGGGGGGTCACAGATACGCAGTATTTT. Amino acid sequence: CASSFRRGVTDTQYF.

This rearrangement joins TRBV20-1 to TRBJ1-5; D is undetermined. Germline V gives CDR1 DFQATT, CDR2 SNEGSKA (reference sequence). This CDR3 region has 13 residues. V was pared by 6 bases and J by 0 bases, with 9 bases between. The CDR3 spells CSAPAGSNQPQHF. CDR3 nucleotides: TGCAGTGCCCCGGCAGGTAGCAATCAGCCCCAGCATTTT.

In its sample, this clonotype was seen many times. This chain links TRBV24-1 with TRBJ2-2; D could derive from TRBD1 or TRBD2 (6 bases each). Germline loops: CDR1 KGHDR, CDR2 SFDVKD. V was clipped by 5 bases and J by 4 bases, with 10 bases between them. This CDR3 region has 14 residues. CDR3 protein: CATSGGARTGELFF. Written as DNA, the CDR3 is TGTGCCACCAGTGGGGGGGCCCGCACCGGGGAGCTGTTTTTT.

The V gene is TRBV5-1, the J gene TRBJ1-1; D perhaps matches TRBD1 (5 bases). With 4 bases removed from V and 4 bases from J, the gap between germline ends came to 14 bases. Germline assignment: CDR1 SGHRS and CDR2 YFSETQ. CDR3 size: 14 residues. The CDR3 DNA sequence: TGCGCCAGCAGCAGAGAAGGGGCGAGCACTGAAGCTTTCTTT. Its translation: CASSREGASTEAFF.

The CDR3 loop is CSARPPGTSIQYF. As DNA, the CDR3 is TGCAGTGCTAGACCCCCAGGGACTAGCATTCAGTACTTC. The rearrangement links TRBV20-1 to TRBJ2-4; the match to TRBD2 covers 8 bases. This CDR3 spans 13 amino acids. The germline V gene encodes CDR1 DFQATT and CDR2 SNEGSKA (reference sequence). V was clipped by 2 bases and J by 9 bases; unmatched bases: 6.

The chain's CDR3 is CASSSSGGIYEQFF. CDR3 coding DNA: TGTGCCAGCAGCTCTAGCGGGGGGATATATGAGCAGTTCTTC. The V call is TRBV11-1, the J call TRBJ2-1; TRBD2 aligns across 11 bases. V gave up 4 bases and J gave up 8 bases; unmatched junction bases: 4. Germline V CDR1 and CDR2: SGHAT, FQDESV (reference sequence). This CDR3 region has 14 residues.

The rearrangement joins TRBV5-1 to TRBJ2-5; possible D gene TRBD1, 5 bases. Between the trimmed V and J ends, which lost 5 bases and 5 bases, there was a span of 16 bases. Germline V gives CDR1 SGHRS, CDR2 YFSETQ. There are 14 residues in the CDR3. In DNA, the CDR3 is TGCGCCAGCAGTTCCCCCGCAGGGTCGGAGACCCAGTACTTC. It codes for CASSSPAGSETQYF.